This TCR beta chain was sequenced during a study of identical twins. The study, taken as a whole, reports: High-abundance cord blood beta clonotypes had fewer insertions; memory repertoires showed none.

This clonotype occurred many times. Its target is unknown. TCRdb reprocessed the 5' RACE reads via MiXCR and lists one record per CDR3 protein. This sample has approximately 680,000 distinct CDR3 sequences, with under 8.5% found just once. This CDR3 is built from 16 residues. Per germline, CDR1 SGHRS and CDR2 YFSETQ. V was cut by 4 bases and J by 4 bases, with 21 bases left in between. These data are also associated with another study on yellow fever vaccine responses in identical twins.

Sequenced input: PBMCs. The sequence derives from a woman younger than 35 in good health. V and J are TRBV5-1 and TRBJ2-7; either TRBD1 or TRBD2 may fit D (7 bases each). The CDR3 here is CASSGTAGLENYEQYF. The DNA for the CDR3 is TGCGCCAGCAGCGGGACAGCCGGACTAGAGAATTACGAGCAGTACTTC. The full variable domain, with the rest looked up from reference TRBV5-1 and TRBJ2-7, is KAGVTQTPRYLIKTRGQQVTLSCSPISGHRSVSWYQQTPGQGLQFLFEYFSETQRNKGNFPGRFSGRQFSNSRSEMNVSTLELGDSALYLCASSGTAGLENYEQYFGPGTRLTVT.